One sample yielded the 2 T cell receptor beta chains listed below, sequenced in a study of T cells after yellow fever vaccination. TCRdb ran MiXCR on the 5' RACE reads and lists one entry per CDR3 protein. Of hundreds of thousands of distinct CDR3 sequences detected, about 14% appear once; the ten largest clones hold more than 12%. This specimen consisted of PBMCs, obtained on the day of the yellow fever booster vaccination. The receptors here all came from a man aged 25-45 years who received the YFV17D yellow fever vaccine.

This clonotype was detected only a few times. CDR3 loop: CAISELGEDTNTGELFF. CDR3 sequence (DNA): TGTGCCATCAGTGAGTTGGGGGAGGACACGAACACCGGGGAGCTGTTTTTT. This chain joins TRBV10-3 and TRBJ2-2; possible D gene TRBD2, 6 bases. Germline V gives CDR1 ENHRY, CDR2 SYGVKD. V was shortened by 1 base and J by 0 bases, with 12 bases between the two germline ends. This CDR3 spans 17 amino acids.

In this sample, this clonotype turned up a few times. The chain carries TRBV7-9 and TRBJ2-3; tentatively, D is TRBD1 (6 bases). CDR1 is SEHNR, CDR2 FQNEAQ, per germline (reference sequence). This CDR3 comprises 14 residues. Trimming pared 6 bases from V and 3 bases from J, leaving 13 bases between. The CDR3 region has the DNA TGTGCCAGCAGACCCTCGACAGGTACAGATACGCAGTATTTT. The encoded protein is CASRPSTGTDTQYF.